This entry features one T cell receptor (beta chain) sequence. Its target is unknown. Authors of the study amplified TCR beta CDR3 regions from RNA transcripts. A first-round RT-PCR of the TCR CDR3 used the HTBI primer set. TCRdb itself ran the multiplex PCR reads through MiXCR, one entry per CDR3 protein. The sample has fewer than 600,000 distinct CDR3 sequences; around 13% are singletons. Deletions cut 2 bases from V and 2 bases from J, with 10 bases between. This CDR3 region has 14 residues. Germline V gives CDR1 MNHNS, CDR2 SASEGT. Subjects aged 18 to 65 presented with newly diagnosed hyperthyroidism of less than 2 months' duration. These data come from a study of T cells in Graves' hyperthyroidism and ophthalmopathy. Study-level points and caveats: By a 13 V-J model, ophthalmopathy was set apart from stable hyperthyroidism.

This chain uses TRBV6-1 with TRBJ2-7; D may be TRBD2 (5 bases). Input material: blood. This sequence was found in a woman aged 40 to 55 with Graves' hyperthyroidism. The CDR3, as DNA: TGTGCCAGCAGTGAAATTAAGCGGACCTACGAGCAGTACTTC. The encoded protein is CASSEIKRTYEQYF.